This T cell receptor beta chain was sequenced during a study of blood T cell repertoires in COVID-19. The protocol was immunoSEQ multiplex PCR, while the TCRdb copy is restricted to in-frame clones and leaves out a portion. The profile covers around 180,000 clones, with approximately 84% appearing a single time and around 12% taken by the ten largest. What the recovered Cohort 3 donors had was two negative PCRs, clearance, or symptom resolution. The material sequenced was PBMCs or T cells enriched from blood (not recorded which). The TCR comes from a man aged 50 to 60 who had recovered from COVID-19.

The CDR3 bases are TGTGCCAGCAGCCGGGGGCCTGGGAGCTCCTATAATTCACCCCTCCACTTT. Protein: CASSRGPGSSYNSPLHF. The rearrangement joins TRBV3-1 (or the pseudogene TRBV3-2) to TRBJ1-6; TRBD1 is a possible D gene (6 bases). The CDR3 is 17 residues long. V shed 4 bases and J shed 0 bases, with 13 bases lying between them. CDR1 is LGHDT, CDR2 YNNKEL, per germline (reference sequence).